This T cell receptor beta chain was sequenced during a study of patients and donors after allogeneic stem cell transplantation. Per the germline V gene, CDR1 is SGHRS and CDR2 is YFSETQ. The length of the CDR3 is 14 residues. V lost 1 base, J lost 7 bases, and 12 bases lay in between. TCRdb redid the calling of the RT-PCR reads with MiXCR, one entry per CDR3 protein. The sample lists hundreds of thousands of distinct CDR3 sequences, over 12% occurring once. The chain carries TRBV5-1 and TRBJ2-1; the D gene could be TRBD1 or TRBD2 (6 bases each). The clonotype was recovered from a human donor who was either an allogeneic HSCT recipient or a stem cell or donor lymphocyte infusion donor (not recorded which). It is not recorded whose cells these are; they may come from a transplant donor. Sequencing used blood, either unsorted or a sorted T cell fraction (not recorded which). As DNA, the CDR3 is TGCGCCAGCAGCTTGTGGCAGGGGAGGAATGAGCAGTTCTTC. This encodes CASSLWQGRNEQFF. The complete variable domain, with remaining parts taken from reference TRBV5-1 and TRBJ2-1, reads KAGVTQTPRYLIKTRGQQVTLSCSPISGHRSVSWYQQTPGQGLQFLFEYFSETQRNKGNFPGRFSGRQFSNSRSEMNVSTLELGDSALYLCASSLWQGRNEQFFGPGTRLTVL.